The next 32 T cell receptor beta chains were all read from a single sample in a study of T cell changes during pregnancy in multiple sclerosis. Measured with immunoSEQ multiplex PCR; TCRdb has only the in-frame clones, and not every one. The sample includes 20,000 to 25,000 clones, approximately 84% seen only once; the top ten take less than 9.5%. Material: CD8+ T cells from peripheral blood mononuclear cells, obtained after pregnancy. These receptors came from a female donor with multiple sclerosis, enrolled in a pregnancy study.

The rearrangement joins TRBV5-4 to TRBJ2-3; TRBD2 matches at 13 bases. Per germline, CDR1 SGHNT and CDR2 YYREEE (reference sequence). This CDR3 region has 16 residues. V lost 4 bases to trimming and J lost 2 bases; unmatched junction nucleotides: 4. The CDR3, as DNA: TGTGCCAGCAGCGACGGACTAGCGGGGGACACAGATACGCAGTATTTT. It translates to CASSDGLAGDTDTQYF. Variable domain in full (rest from reference TRBV5-4 and TRBJ2-3): ETGVTQSPTHLIKTRGQQVTLRCSSQSGHNTVSWYQQALGQGPQFIFQYYREEENGRGNFPPRFSGLQFPNYSSELNVNALELDDSALYLCASSDGLAGDTDTQYFGPGTRLTVL.

CDR3 loop: CASSYGGGGEQYF. DNA for the CDR3: TGTGCCAGCAGTTACGGAGGGGGGGGCGAGCAGTACTTC. J is TRBJ2-7 and V is TRBV27, with TRBD2 as a possible D gene (7 bases). Germline V gene data show CDR1 as MNHEY and CDR2 as SMNVEV (reference sequence). Trimming pared 4 bases from V and 6 bases from J, leaving 13 bases between. The CDR3 extends over 13 amino acids.

This clone was detected only once. The rearrangement uses TRBV27 and TRBJ1-4; a possible D gene is TRBD1 (5 bases). V lost 1 base to trimming and J lost 7 bases, with 16 bases between them. The CDR3 consists of 16 residues. Germline loops: CDR1 MNHEY, CDR2 SMNVEV (reference sequence). The CDR3 loop reads CASSLFGTGPGEKLFF. The DNA for the CDR3 is TGTGCCAGCAGTTTATTTGGTACAGGCCCGGGTGAAAAACTGTTTTTT.

The rearrangement links TRBV13 to TRBJ2-7; 7 nucleotides line up with TRBD1. The CDR3 covers 17 residues. The J segment lost 0 bases and the V segment lost 5 bases, leaving 13 bases of the junction unmatched. Looked up from germline, CDR1 is PRHDT and CDR2 is FYEKMQ (reference sequence). The CDR3 protein is CASSTGADRVASYEQYF. CDR3 nucleotide sequence: TGTGCCAGCAGCACTGGCGCTGACAGGGTGGCCTCCTACGAGCAGTACTTC.

The sample holds one count of this clone. The chain combines TRBV9 with TRBJ2-5, with D perhaps TRBD2 (7 bases). The V end lost 3 bases, the J end lost 2 bases, and 17 bases lay between the germline ends. Germline V CDR1 and CDR2: SGDLS, YYNGEE. This CDR3 is built from 16 residues. The CDR3, as DNA: TGTGCCAGCAGCGGGGGGGGAGGGGGAGGACAAGAGACCCAGTACTTC. This codes for CASSGGGGGGQETQYF.

This clone rates as medium-sized. The chain employs TRBV6-5 and TRBJ2-1; 10 nucleotides agree with TRBD1. CDR1 and CDR2 from the germline V gene are MNHEY and SVGAGI. The CDR3 loop spans 15 amino acids. Trimming at V came to 6 bases and at J to 6 bases, leaving 8 bases not matched to a gene. This chain's CDR3 is CASRPGTGDSNEQFF. CDR3 nucleotide sequence: TGTGCCAGCAGACCGGGGACAGGGGACAGCAATGAGCAGTTCTTC.

V gene TRBV6-6 combines with J gene TRBJ1-1, with 7 bases aligning to TRBD1. With 1 base clipped from V and 3 bases from J, the junction kept 8 bases outside the gene matches. Germline values: CDR1 MNHNY, CDR2 SVGAGI (reference sequence). This CDR3 is 16 amino acids long. CDR3 in amino acids: CASSYLNRGSYTEAFF. CDR3 nucleotides: TGTGCCAGCAGTTACTTGAACAGGGGATCGTACACTGAAGCTTTCTTT.

In its sample, this clone was seen once. The rearrangement uses TRBV27 and TRBJ2-1, with TRBD2 matching over 11 bases. The germline V gene has CDR1 MNHEY and CDR2 SMNVEV (reference sequence). After removal of 3 bases from V and 9 bases from J, the junction contained 7 bases not matched to a gene. The CDR3 is 15 residues long. For the CDR3, the DNA is TGTGCCAGCAGTTTGCTACTAGCGGGAGTTGCTGAGCAGTTCTTC. Its translation: CASSLLLAGVAEQFF.

The V gene is TRBV7-2, the J gene TRBJ2-7; 11 bases agree with TRBD2. CDR1 SGHTA and CDR2 FQGNSA come from the germline V gene. CDR3 size: 15 residues. J lost 3 bases, V lost 5 bases, and 6 bases had no gene match. CDR3 sequence reads: CASSPGTSGGYEQYF. The DNA of the CDR3 is TGTGCCAGCAGCCCAGGGACTAGCGGAGGCTACGAGCAGTACTTC.

CDR3 in DNA: TGTGCCAGCAGCATTAATGGGGACAGGGAACAGTACTTC. Translated, it gives CASSINGDREQYF. The rearrangement joins TRBV7-7 to TRBJ2-7; 9 positions match TRBD1. Germline trimming cut 5 bases from V and 10 bases from J; bases unmatched to any gene: 9. The germline V gene has CDR1 SSHAT and CDR2 FNYEAQ (reference sequence). The CDR3 totals 13 residues.

The sample holds one count of this clone. This sequence joins TRBV11-3 and TRBJ2-1; 7 bases are a match to TRBD2. The CDR3 is 12 residues long. With 4 bases clipped from V and 8 bases from J, the junction kept 2 bases outside the gene matches. Germline V CDR1 and CDR2: SGHNT, YENEEA. The chain's CDR3 is CASSWGGYEQFF. CDR3 DNA: TGTGCCAGCAGCTGGGGGGGGTATGAGCAGTTCTTC.

This chain uses TRBV2 with TRBJ2-3; 7 bases are shared with TRBD2. This CDR3 comprises 14 residues. Germline V gives CDR1 SNHLY, CDR2 FYNNEI. V dropped 6 bases and J dropped 2; count of bases not matched to a gene: 5. The CDR3 sequence: CASSPAGTTDTQYF. In DNA form, the CDR3 reads TGTGCCAGCAGCCCAGCGGGAACCACAGATACGCAGTATTTT.

The chain is built from TRBV27 and TRBJ2-7; possible D gene TRBD1, 5 bases. Germline V gene lookup returns CDR1 MNHEY and CDR2 SMNVEV (reference sequence). The CDR3 spans 11 residues. With 5 bases removed from V and 6 bases from J, the gap between germline ends came to 8 bases. The CDR3: CASSLGVEQYF. As DNA, the CDR3 is TGTGCCAGCAGTCTAGGGGTCGAGCAGTACTTC.

The chain carries TRBV27 and TRBJ2-7; 9 positions match TRBD1. The ends lost 5 bases at V and 2 bases at J; junction bases unmatched: 7. This CDR3 region has 15 residues. Germline V gene lookup returns CDR1 MNHEY and CDR2 SMNVEV (reference sequence). The CDR3 DNA reads TGTGCCAGCAGTGGACGACAGGGGGTTCCCTACGAGCAGTACTTC. Its translation is CASSGRQGVPYEQYF.

This clone was detected only a few times. The J gene is TRBJ2-6, the V gene TRBV18; TRBD1 agrees at 7 bases. CDR1 and CDR2 from the germline V gene are KGHSH and LQKENI. CDR3 length: 16 amino acids. The V and J ends lost 0 bases and 1 base, in that order; junction bases with no gene match: 0. The CDR3 DNA reads TGTGCCAGCTCACCACCGGGACAGTCTGGGGCCAACGTCCTGACTTTC. Residues: CASSPPGQSGANVLTF.

This clone was picked up one time. The V call is TRBV5-1, the J call TRBJ2-1, with a weak D call TRBD1 (5 bases). The CDR3 is made up of 15 amino acids. Trimming pared 0 bases from V and 3 bases from J, leaving 10 bases between. Germline V CDR1 and CDR2: SGHRS, YFSETQ. In nucleotides, the CDR3 is TGCGCCAGCAGCTTGGGAGACAGTTACTACAATGAGCAGTTCTTC. Encoded protein: CASSLGDSYYNEQFF.

The chain recombines TRBV11-1 with TRBJ2-7; 7 bases are shared with TRBD1. There are 15 residues in the CDR3. Unmatched junction bases numbered 5, after V lost 0 bases and J lost 3 bases. Germline values: CDR1 SGHAT, CDR2 FQDESV (reference sequence). CDR3 protein: CASSLAPGTVYEQYF. The CDR3, as DNA: TGTGCCAGCAGCTTAGCCCCCGGGACAGTCTACGAGCAGTACTTC. The variable domain in full, with the rest retrieved from reference TRBV11-1 and TRBJ2-7, is EAEVAQSPRYKITEKSQAVAFWCDPISGHATLYWYRQILGQGPELLVQFQDESVVDDSQLPKDRFSAERLKGVDSTLKIQPAELGDSAMYLCASSLAPGTVYEQYFGPGTRLTVT.

CDR3 region: CASSLAPDGNTIYF. CDR3 bases: TGCGCCAGCAGCTTGGCCCCAGATGGAAACACCATATATTTT. This chain links TRBV5-1 with TRBJ1-3; D remains unclear. V dropped 0 bases and J dropped 3 bases, with 7 bases sitting between them. Germline CDR1 reads SGHRS; CDR2 reads YFSETQ. The CDR3 is 14 residues long.

The V and J genes are TRBV1 and TRBJ1-1. TRBV1 is described as a pseudogene. The CDR3 has 13 amino acids. DNA for the CDR3: TGCACCAGGCGGAGGGGGGGTTACACTGAAGCTTTCTTT. Translated: CTRRRGGYTEAFF.

The CDR3, as DNA: TGTGCCAGCAGCTTAGCACAGGGTCAGAACACTGAAGCTTTCTTT. Translation: CASSLAQGQNTEAFF. V usage is TRBV7-9 and J usage is TRBJ1-1; TRBD1 is a possible D gene (6 bases). This CDR3 has 15 residues. V lost 0 bases to trimming and J lost 1 base, with 9 bases between them. Germline values: CDR1 SEHNR, CDR2 FQNEAQ (reference sequence). The full variable domain, rest sourced from reference TRBV7-9 and TRBJ1-1, is DTGVSQNPRHKITKRGQNVTFRCDPISEHNRLYWYRQTLGQGPEFLTYFQNEAQLEKSRLLSDRFSAERPKGSFSTLEIQRTEQGDSAMYLCASSLAQGQNTEAFFGQGTRLTVV.

The chain is built from TRBV7-9 and TRBJ1-5, with a possible D match to TRBD1 (6 bases). The germline V gene encodes CDR1 SEHNR and CDR2 FQNEAQ (reference sequence). The V end lost 5 bases, the J end lost 0 bases, and 11 bases lay between the germline ends. This CDR3 region has 15 residues. The CDR3 protein is CASSPGQYSNQPQHF. CDR3 sequence (DNA): TGTGCCAGCAGCCCCGGACAGTATAGCAATCAGCCCCAGCATTTT.

A single count supports this clone. This chain uses TRBV27 with TRBJ1-1; TRBD1 might be the D (5 bases). The CDR3 is 13 amino acids. Germline V gene lookup returns CDR1 MNHEY and CDR2 SMNVEV (reference sequence). Trimming shortened V by 7 bases and J by 4 bases, and 13 bases separated the two germline ends. DNA of the CDR3: TGTGCCAGCACGGGACTTTGGTCCACTGAAGCTTTCTTT. It translates to CASTGLWSTEAFF.

Written as DNA, the CDR3 is TGCAGCGTCCTGAAGCGTGTAGCGGGAGCCTACGAGCAGTACTTC. It specifies CSVLKRVAGAYEQYF. The chain recombines TRBV29-1 with TRBJ2-7, with TRBD2 identical over 9 bases. This CDR3 comprises 15 residues. Germline CDR1 and CDR2: SQVTM and ANQGSEA. V lost 6 bases to trimming and J lost 2 bases; unmatched junction nucleotides: 11.

This clone was observed a few times. The chain couples TRBV9 to TRBJ1-1; 7 nucleotides align to TRBD1. The germline V gene has CDR1 SGDLS and CDR2 YYNGEE. V lost 0 bases and J lost 4; bases outside the gene matches: 6. There are 15 residues in the CDR3. CDR3 DNA: TGTGCCAGCAGCGTAGTACGGACAGGAGGCACTGAAGCTTTCTTT. Translating gives CASSVVRTGGTEAFF.

The J gene is TRBJ2-2, the V gene TRBV6-5; D might be TRBD1 (5 bases). Between the trimmed V and J ends, which lost 6 bases and 6 bases, there was a span of 8 bases. This CDR3 has 12 amino acids. Germline CDR1 reads MNHEY; CDR2 reads SVGAGI. CDR3 in DNA: TGTGCCAGCAGCCAGGGTCCCGGGGAGCTGTTTTTT. It specifies CASSQGPGELFF.

The J gene is TRBJ2-2, the V gene TRBV7-9; TRBD2 matches 7 bases. The germline CDR1 and CDR2 sequences are SEHNR and FQNEAQ (reference sequence). CDR3 length: 16 amino acids. V was pared by 4 bases and J by 2 bases, with 7 bases of the junction left unmatched. The chain's CDR3 is CASSSGSGLNTGELFF. DNA for the CDR3: TGTGCCAGCAGCTCCGGTAGCGGGCTAAACACCGGGGAGCTGTTTTTT.

The chain is built from TRBV18 and TRBJ1-1, with 7 bases lining up with TRBD1. V trimming: 8 bases; J trimming: 4 bases; junction bases outside the gene matches: 10. Germline lookup yields CDR1 KGHSH and CDR2 LQKENI. The CDR3 extends over 14 amino acids. The CDR3 spells CASPNPRGPTEAFF. The CDR3 DNA sequence: TGTGCCAGCCCCAATCCTAGGGGGCCCACTGAAGCTTTCTTT.

This CDR3 is CASSPDRVYEQYF. The CDR3 nucleotides read TGTGCCAGCAGCCCCGACAGGGTTTACGAGCAGTACTTC. J is TRBJ2-7 and V is TRBV6-6, with 7 bases matching TRBD1. The CDR3 contains 13 residues. Germline V CDR1 and CDR2: MNHNY, SVGAGI (reference sequence). V trimming: 6 bases; J trimming: 4 bases; junction bases outside the gene matches: 6.

This chain connects TRBV5-4 to TRBJ1-3, with TRBD1 identical over 8 bases. Germline assignment: CDR1 SGHNT and CDR2 YYREEE (reference sequence). This CDR3 is 16 amino acids long. Trimming removed 4 bases from V and 4 bases from J; junction bases left unmatched: 10. Here the CDR3 reads CASSAPRTGRGNTIYF. CDR3 DNA sequence: TGTGCCAGCAGCGCCCCCCGGACAGGGCGCGGAAACACCATATATTTT.

The chain employs TRBV4-3 and TRBJ1-2; D is undetermined. The germline CDR1 and CDR2 sequences are LGHNA and YSLEER. Trimming cost V 0 bases and J 0 bases, with 11 bases left between them. The CDR3 is 16 residues long. CDR3 region: CASSQDWYSTNYGYTF. CDR3 sequence (DNA): TGCGCCAGCAGCCAAGATTGGTACAGCACTAACTATGGCTACACCTTC.

The gene calls are TRBV13 and TRBJ1-1, with a tentative D call TRBD1 (6 bases). The CDR3 consists of 12 residues. Trimming took off 8 bases at V and 4 bases at J, with 11 bases between the two ends. The germline gives CDR1 PRHDT, CDR2 FYEKMQ (reference sequence). In nucleotides, the CDR3 is TGTGCCAGCGAGGGGGGGGGCACTGAAGCTTTCTTT. This translates into CASEGGGTEAFF.

The chain employs TRBV19 and TRBJ2-2, with D possibly TRBD2 on 8 matching bases. Trimming took off 5 bases at V and 2 bases at J, with 33 bases between the two ends. The CDR3 extends over 22 amino acids. In germline, CDR1 is LNHDA, CDR2 SQIVND (reference sequence). The CDR3 region has the DNA TGTGCCAGTAGTCCCCGACAGGGTACCCTCTCAGCGGGAGTCATAAACACCGGGGAGCTGTTTTTT. This translates into CASSPRQGTLSAGVINTGELFF.